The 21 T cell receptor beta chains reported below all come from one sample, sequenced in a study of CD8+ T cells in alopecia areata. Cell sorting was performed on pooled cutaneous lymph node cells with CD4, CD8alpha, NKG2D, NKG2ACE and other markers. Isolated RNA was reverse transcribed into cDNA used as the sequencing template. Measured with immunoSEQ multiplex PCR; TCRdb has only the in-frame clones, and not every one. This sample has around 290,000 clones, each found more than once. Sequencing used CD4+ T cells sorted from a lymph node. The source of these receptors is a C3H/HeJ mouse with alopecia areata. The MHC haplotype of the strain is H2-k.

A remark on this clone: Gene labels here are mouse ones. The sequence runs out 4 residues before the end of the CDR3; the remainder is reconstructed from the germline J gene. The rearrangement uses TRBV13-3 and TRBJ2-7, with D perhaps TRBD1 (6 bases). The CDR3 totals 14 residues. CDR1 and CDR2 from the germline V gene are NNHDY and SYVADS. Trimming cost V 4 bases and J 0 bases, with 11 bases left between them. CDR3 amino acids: CASSSTGSSYEQYF. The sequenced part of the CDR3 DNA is TGTGCCAGCAGTTCAACAGGGAGCTCCTAT.

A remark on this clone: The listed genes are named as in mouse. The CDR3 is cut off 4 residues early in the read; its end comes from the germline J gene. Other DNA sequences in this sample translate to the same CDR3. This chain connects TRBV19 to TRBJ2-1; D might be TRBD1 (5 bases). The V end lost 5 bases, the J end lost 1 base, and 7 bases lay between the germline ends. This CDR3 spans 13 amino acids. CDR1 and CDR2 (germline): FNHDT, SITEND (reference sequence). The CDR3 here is CASRDKNYAEQFF. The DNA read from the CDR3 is TGTGCCAGCAGGGACAAGAACTATGCT. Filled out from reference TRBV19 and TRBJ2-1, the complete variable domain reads GGIITQTPKFLIGQEGQKLTLKCQQNFNHDTMYWYRQDSGKGLRLIYYSITENDLQKGDLSEGYDASREKKSSFSLTVTSAQKNEMAVFLCASRDKNYAEQFFGPGTRLTVL.

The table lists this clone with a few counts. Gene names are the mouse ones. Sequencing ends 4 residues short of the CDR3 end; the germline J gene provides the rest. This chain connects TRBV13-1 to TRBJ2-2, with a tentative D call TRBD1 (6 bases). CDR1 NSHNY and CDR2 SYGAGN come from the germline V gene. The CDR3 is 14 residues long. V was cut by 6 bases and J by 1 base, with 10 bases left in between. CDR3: CASIRDKNTGQLYF. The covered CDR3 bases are TGTGCCAGCATCCGGGACAAAAACACCGGG.

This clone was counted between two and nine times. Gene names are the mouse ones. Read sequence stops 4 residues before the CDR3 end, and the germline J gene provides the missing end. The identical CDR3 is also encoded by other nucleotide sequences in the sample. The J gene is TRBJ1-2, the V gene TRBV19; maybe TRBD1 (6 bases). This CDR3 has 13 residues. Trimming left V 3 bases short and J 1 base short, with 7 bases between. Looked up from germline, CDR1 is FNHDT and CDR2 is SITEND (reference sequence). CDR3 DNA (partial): TGTGCCAGCAGTAAACAGGGAAACTCC. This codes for CASSKQGNS. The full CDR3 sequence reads CASSKQGNSDYTF.

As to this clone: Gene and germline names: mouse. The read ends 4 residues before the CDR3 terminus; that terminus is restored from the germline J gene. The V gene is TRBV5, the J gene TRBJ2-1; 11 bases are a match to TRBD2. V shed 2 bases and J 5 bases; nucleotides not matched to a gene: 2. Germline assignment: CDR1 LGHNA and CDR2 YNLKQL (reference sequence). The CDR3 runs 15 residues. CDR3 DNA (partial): TGTGCCAGCAGCCAAACTGGGGGGGCGAATGCT. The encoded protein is CASSQTGGANA. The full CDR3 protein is CASSQTGGANAEQFF.

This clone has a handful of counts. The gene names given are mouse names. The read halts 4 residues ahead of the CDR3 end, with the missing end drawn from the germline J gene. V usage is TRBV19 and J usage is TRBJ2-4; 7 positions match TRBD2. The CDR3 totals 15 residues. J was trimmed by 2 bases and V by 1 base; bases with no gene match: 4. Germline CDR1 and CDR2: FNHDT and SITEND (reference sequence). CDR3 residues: CASSIILGVQNTLYF. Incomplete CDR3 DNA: TGTGCCAGCAGTATAATCCTGGGGGTTCAAAAC.

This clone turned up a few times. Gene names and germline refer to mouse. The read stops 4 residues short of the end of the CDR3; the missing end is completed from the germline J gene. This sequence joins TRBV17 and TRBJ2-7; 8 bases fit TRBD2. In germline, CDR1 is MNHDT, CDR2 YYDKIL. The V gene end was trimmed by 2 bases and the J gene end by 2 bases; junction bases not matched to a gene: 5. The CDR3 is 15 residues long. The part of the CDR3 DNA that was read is TGTGCTAGCAGTAGACTGGGGGGACCCCCCTAT. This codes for CASSRLGGPPY. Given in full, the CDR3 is CASSRLGGPPYEQYF.

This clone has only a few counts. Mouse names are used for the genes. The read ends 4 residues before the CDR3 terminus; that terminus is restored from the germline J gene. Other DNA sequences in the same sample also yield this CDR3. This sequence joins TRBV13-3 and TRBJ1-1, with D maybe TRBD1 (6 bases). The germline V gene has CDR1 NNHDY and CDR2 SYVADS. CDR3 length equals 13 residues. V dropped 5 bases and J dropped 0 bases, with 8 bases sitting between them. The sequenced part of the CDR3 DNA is TGTGCCAGCAGAGACAGGACAAACACA. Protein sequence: CASRDRTNT. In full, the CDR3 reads CASRDRTNTEVFF.

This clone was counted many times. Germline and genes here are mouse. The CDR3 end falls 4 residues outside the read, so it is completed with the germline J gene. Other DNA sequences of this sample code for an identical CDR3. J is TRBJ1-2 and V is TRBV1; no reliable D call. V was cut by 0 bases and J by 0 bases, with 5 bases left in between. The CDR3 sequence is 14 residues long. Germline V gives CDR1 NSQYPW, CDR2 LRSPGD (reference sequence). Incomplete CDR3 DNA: TGCACCTGCAGTGCAGATAGGGCAAACTCC. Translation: CTCSADRANS. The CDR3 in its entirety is CTCSADRANSDYTF.

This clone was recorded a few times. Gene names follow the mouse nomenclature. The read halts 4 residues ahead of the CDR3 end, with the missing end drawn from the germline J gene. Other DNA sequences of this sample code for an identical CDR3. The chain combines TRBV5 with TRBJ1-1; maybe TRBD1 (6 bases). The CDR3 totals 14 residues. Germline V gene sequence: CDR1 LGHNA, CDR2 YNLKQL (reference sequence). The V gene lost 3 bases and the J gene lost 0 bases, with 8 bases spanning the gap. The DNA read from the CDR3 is TGTGCCAGCAGCCAGGACAGAACAAACACA. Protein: CASSQDRTNT. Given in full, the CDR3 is CASSQDRTNTEVFF.

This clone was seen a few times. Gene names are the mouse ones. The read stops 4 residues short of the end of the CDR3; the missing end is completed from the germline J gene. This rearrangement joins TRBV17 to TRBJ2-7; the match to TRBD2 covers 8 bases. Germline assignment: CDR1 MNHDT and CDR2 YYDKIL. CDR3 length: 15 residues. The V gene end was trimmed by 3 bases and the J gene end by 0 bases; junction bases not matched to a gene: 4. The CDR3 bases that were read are TGTGCTAGCAGTAGTGGGGGGGGGAGCTCCTAT. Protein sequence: CASSSGGGSSY. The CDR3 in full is CASSSGGGSSYEQYF.

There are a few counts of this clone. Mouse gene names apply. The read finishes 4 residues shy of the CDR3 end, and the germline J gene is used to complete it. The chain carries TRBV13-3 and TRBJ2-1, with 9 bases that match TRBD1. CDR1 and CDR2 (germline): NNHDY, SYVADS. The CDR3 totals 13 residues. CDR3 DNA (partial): TGTGCCAGCAAAGAGACAGGGGGAGCT. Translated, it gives CASKETGGA. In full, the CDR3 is CASKETGGAEQFF.

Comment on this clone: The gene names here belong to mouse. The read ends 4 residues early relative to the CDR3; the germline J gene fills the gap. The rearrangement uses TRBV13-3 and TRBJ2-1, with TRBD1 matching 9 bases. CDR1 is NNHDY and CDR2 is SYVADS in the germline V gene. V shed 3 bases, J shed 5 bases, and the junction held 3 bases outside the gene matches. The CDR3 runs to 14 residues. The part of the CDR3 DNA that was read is TGTGCCAGCAGTGCCCGGGACAGGGATGCT. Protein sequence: CASSARDRDA. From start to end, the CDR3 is CASSARDRDAEQFF.

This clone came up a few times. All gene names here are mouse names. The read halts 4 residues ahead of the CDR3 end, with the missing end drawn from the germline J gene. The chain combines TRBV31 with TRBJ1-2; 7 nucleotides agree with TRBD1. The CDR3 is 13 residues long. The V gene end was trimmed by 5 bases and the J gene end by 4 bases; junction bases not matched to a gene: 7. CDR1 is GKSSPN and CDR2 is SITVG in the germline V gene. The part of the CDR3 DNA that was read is TGTGCCTGGCCCTACAGGGGTTTCTCC. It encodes CAWPYRGFS. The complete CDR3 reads CAWPYRGFSDYTF.

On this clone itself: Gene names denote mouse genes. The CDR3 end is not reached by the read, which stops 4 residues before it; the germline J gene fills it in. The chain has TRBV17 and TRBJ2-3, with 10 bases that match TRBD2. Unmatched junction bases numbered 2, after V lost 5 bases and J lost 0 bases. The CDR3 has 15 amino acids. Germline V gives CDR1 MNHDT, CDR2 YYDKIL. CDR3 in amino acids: CASSDWGASAETLYF. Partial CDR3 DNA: TGTGCTAGCAGTGACTGGGGGGCGAGTGCAGAA.

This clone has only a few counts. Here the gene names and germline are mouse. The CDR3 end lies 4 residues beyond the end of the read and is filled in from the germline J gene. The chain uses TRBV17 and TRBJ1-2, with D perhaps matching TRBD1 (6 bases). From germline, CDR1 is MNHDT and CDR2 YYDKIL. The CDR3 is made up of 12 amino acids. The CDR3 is CARTDANSDYTF. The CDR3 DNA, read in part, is TGTGCCAGGACAGATGCAAACTCC.

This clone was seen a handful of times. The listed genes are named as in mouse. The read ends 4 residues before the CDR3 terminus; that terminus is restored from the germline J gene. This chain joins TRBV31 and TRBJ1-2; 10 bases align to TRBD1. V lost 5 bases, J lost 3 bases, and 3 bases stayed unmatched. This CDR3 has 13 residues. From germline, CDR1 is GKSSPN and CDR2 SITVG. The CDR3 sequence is CAWGDRGDSDYTF. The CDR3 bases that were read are TGTGCCTGGGGGGACAGGGGAGACTCC.

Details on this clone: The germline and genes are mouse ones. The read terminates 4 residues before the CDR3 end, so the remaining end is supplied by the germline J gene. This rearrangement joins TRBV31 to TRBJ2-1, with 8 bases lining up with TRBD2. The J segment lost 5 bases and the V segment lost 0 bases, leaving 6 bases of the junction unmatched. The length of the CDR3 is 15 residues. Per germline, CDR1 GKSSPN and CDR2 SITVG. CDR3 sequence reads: CAWSLQTGADAEQFF. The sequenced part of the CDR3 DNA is TGTGCCTGGAGTCTCCAGACTGGGGCGGATGCT.

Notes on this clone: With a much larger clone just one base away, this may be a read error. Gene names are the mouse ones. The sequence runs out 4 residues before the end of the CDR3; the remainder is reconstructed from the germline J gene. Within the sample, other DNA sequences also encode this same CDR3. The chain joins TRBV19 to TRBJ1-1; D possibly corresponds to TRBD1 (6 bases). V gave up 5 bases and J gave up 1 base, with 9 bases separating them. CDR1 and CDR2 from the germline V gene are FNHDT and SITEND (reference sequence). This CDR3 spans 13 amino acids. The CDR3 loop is CASSPDRNTEVFF. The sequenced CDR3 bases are TGTGCCAGCAGCCCGGACAGAAACACA.

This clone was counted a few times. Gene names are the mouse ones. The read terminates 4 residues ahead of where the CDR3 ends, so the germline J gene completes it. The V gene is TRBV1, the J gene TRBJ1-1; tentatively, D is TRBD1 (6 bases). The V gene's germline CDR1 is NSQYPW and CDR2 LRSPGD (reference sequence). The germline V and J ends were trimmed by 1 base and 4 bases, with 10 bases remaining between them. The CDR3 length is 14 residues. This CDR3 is CTCSAAYRATEVFF. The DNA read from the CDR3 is TGCACCTGCAGTGCAGCCTACAGGGCCACA.

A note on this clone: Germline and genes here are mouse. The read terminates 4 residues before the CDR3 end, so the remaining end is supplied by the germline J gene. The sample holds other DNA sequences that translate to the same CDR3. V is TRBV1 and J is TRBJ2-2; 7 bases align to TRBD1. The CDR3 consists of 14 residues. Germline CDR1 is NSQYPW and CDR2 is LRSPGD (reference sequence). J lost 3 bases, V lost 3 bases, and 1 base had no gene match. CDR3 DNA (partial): TGCACCTGCAGTGCCGACAGGGACACCGGG. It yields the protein CTCSADRDTG. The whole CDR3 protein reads CTCSADRDTGQLYF.